The rows below give T cell receptor beta chains drawn from one sample of a study of blood T cell repertoires in COVID-19. Here immunoSEQ multiplex PCR was the method, and the copy in TCRdb shows in-frame clones only, minus some. The sample carries 180,000 or so clones, around 82% recorded once. The sample consisted of peripheral blood. The receptor set was obtained from a woman older than 75 with acute or convalescent COVID-19. Each CDR3 is given with its conserved first and last residue. The order of the fields is V gene, D gene, J gene, clone size, CDR3 protein, CDR3 DNA. The D gene is left open where the match is weak. Not all rows give a size; the values are once, few, many and, for expanded clones, a class.

TRBV5-5	-	TRBJ2-3	-	CASSSRPPDTQYF	TGTGCCAGCAGCTCGCGGCCCCCGGATACGCAGTATTTT
TRBV13	-	TRBJ2-7	-	CASSFLGGLSQAEQYF	TGTGCCAGCAGCTTTTTGGGTGGGCTATCTCAGGCCGAGCAGTACTTC
TRBV7-6	TRBD1	TRBJ1-1	-	CASSEQQGQYTEAFF	TGTGCCAGCAGCGAACAACAGGGGCAATACACTGAAGCTTTCTTT
TRBV30	-	TRBJ2-1	-	CAWGRELNNEQFF	TGTGCCTGGGGTCGGGAGCTGAACAATGAGCAGTTCTTC
TRBV7-2	-	TRBJ1-5	once	CASSSTGGSNQPQHF	TGTGCCAGCAGCTCGACGGGGGGAAGCAATCAGCCCCAGCATTTT
TRBV7-2	TRBD1	TRBJ2-5	-	CASSGRQGMETQYF	TGTGCCAGCAGCGGTAGACAGGGGATGGAGACCCAGTACTTC
TRBV29-1	TRBD1	TRBJ2-3	-	CSARGIDTQYF	TGCAGCGCCAGGGGGATAGATACGCAGTATTTT
TRBV7-2	TRBD1	TRBJ1-1	-	CASSLATGRRTEAFF	TGTGCCAGCAGCTTAGCGACAGGGCGGAGGACTGAAGCTTTCTTT
TRBV18	TRBD1	TRBJ1-5	few	CASSPKGQGAVGNQPQHF	TGTGCCAGCTCACCAAAGGGACAGGGGGCTGTAGGGAATCAGCCCCAGCATTTT
TRBV10-3	TRBD1	TRBJ2-7	-	CASRDSYEQYF	TGTGCCTCCCGGGACAGCTACGAGCAGTACTTC
TRBV6-1	-	TRBJ1-6	-	CASSADRTGYNSPLHF	TGTGCCAGCAGTGCTGACAGGACCGGCTATAATTCACCCCTCCACTTT
TRBV5-1	TRBD2	TRBJ2-2	-	CASSLAAGANTGELFF	TGCGCCAGCAGCTTGGCGGCGGGGGCGAACACCGGGGAGCTGTTTTTT
TRBV2	-	TRBJ1-2	once	CASSEVEEVYGYTF	TGTGCCAGCAGTGAAGTTGAGGAAGTCTATGGCTACACCTTC
TRBV7-2	TRBD1	TRBJ2-7	once	CASSLAGGQVAVGQYF	TGTGCCAGCAGCTTAGCAGGGGGACAGGTTGCGGTGGGGCAGTACTTC
TRBV10-3	TRBD1	TRBJ1-1	-	CAISGTGTEAFF	TGTGCCATCAGTGGGACAGGAACTGAAGCTTTCTTT
TRBV4-1	TRBD1	TRBJ1-5	-	CASSQGDRFDSNQPQHF	TGCGCCAGCAGCCAAGGGGACAGGTTTGATAGCAATCAGCCCCAGCATTTT
TRBV9	-	TRBJ2-6	-	CASSAPQGKGSGANVLTF	TGTGCCAGCAGCGCTCCACAGGGTAAGGGTTCTGGGGCCAACGTCCTGACTTTC
TRBV9	-	TRBJ2-1	-	CASSASGARANEQFF	TGTGCCAGCAGCGCCTCAGGGGCTAGGGCCAATGAGCAGTTCTTC
TRBV27	TRBD1	TRBJ1-2	many	CASSGQVNYGYTF	TGTGCCAGCAGCGGACAGGTGAACTATGGCTACACCTTC
TRBV20-1	-	TRBJ2-3	-	CSARRADTQYF	TGCAGTGCTAGGCGGGCAGATACGCAGTATTTT
TRBV27	-	TRBJ2-7	-	CASSLIRSSYEQYF	TGTGCCAGCAGTTTAATCCGGAGCTCCTACGAGCAGTACTTC
TRBV5-1	-	TRBJ1-4	-	CASSLGASATNEKLFF	TGCGCCAGCAGCTTGGGAGCAAGTGCAACTAATGAAAAACTGTTTTTT
TRBV7-2	-	TRBJ1-6	-	CASSLGRGSYNSPLHF	TGTGCCAGCAGCTTAGGAAGGGGCTCCTATAATTCACCCCTCCACTTT